This entry lists 20 T cell receptor beta chains sequenced from one sample in a study of T cell responses to AZD1222 COVID-19 vaccine. The data were produced by immunoSEQ multiplex PCR, yet TCRdb's version contains in-frame clones alone and is incomplete. This table holds some 200,000 clones, roughly 92% found once. The specimen was peripheral blood, collected 28 days after the second dose of the MenACWY control vaccine. Every receptor here comes from an adult who received the MenACWY meningococcal vaccine as a control.

This clone was picked up one time. The rearrangement links TRBV13 to TRBJ2-2; a weak D match, TRBD2 (5 bases). The CDR3 runs 16 residues. Looked up from germline, CDR1 is PRHDT and CDR2 is FYEKMQ (reference sequence). V lost 5 bases, J lost 1 base, and 14 bases lay in between. CDR3 region: CASSQRTPLNTGELFF. CDR3 sequence (DNA): TGTGCCAGCAGCCAAAGGACTCCACTGAACACCGGGGAGCTGTTTTTT.

The rearrangement joins TRBV6-1 to TRBJ1-1; no reliable D call. CDR1 and CDR2 from the germline V gene are MNHNS and SASEGT. The germline V and J ends were trimmed by 1 base and 11 bases, with 11 bases remaining between them. The CDR3 is 12 amino acids. In DNA form, the CDR3 reads TGTGCCAGCAGTGAAGTGGGCCGCCGGGCTTTCTTT. Translation: CASSEVGRRAFF.

The genes are TRBV11-2 and TRBJ2-5; TRBD1 is a possible D gene (5 bases). CDR3 size: 15 residues. With 4 bases removed from V and 1 base from J, the gap between germline ends came to 13 bases. Germline V gene data show CDR1 as SGHAT and CDR2 as FQNNGV. The CDR3 reads CASSSRLRVQETQYF. The CDR3, as DNA: TGTGCCAGCAGCTCCCGCCTCAGGGTCCAAGAGACCCAGTACTTC.

This clone was observed a few times. This chain uses TRBV5-8 with TRBJ1-1; maybe TRBD1 (6 bases). Trimming removed 4 bases at V and 2 bases at J, with 15 bases between. From germline, CDR1 is SGHTS and CDR2 YDEGEE. The CDR3 extends over 15 amino acids. The CDR3 DNA follows: TGTGCCAGCAGCCCGGCGGTGGGGGGCAACACTGAAGCTTTCTTT. It encodes CASSPAVGGNTEAFF.

The chain joins TRBV6-5 to TRBJ1-2, with TRBD1 as a possible D gene (5 bases). The germline gives CDR1 MNHEY, CDR2 SVGAGI. Trimming removed 6 bases from V and 4 bases from J, with 9 bases in between. The CDR3 totals 12 residues. CDR3 in DNA: TGTGCCAGCAGGGGGGGTCCCTATGGCTACACCTTC. Protein sequence: CASRGGPYGYTF.

The chain has TRBV7-2 and TRBJ2-3; TRBD2 matches at 12 bases. Germline lookup yields CDR1 SGHTA and CDR2 FQGNSA. This CDR3 region has 15 residues. The V gene end was trimmed by 4 bases and the J gene end by 6 bases; junction bases not matched to a gene: 5. CDR3 DNA: TGTGCCAGCAGCTCCCTAGCGGGAGGGGGGGATACGCAGTATTTT. Encoded protein: CASSSLAGGGDTQYF. The variable domain in full, with the rest retrieved from reference TRBV7-2 and TRBJ2-3, is GAGVSQSPSNKVTEKGKDVELRCDPISGHTALYWYRQSLGQGLEFLIYFQGNSAPDKSGLPSDRFSAERTGGSVSTLTIQRTQQEDSAVYLCASSSLAGGGDTQYFGPGTRLTVL.

The chain combines TRBV5-6 with TRBJ1-4; 10 nucleotides match TRBD1. This CDR3 region has 16 residues. Germline loops: CDR1 SGHDT, CDR2 YYEEEE. V was clipped by 0 bases and J by 7 bases; unmatched bases: 6. The CDR3 nucleotides are TGTGCCAGCAGCTTGGCCCCGGGACAGGGGACTGAAAAACTGTTTTTT. The encoded protein is CASSLAPGQGTEKLFF.

The chain recombines TRBV29-1 with TRBJ1-2; no clear D. The ends were cut back, 6 bases at V and 8 bases at J, with 16 bases in the middle. This CDR3 has 12 residues. Per germline, CDR1 SQVTM and CDR2 ANQGSEA. CDR3 protein: CSVPHVPTGYTF. The CDR3 DNA is TGCAGCGTCCCTCACGTCCCGACGGGCTACACCTTC. Using reference TRBV29-1 and TRBJ1-2 for the parts outside the CDR3, the full variable domain is SAVISQKPSRDICQRGTSLTIQCQVDSQVTMMFWYRQQPGQSLTLIATANQGSEATYESGFVIDKFPISRPNLTFSTLTVSNMSPEDSSIYLCSVPHVPTGYTFGSGTRLTVV.

The V call is TRBV2, the J call TRBJ2-5, with 7 bases matching TRBD1. CDR3 length equals 17 residues. V lost 3 bases to trimming and J lost 5 bases; unmatched junction nucleotides: 15. From germline, CDR1 is SNHLY and CDR2 FYNNEI. This chain's CDR3 is CASSERLLRQGTETQYF. Written as DNA, the CDR3 is TGTGCCAGCAGTGAGAGGTTATTGAGACAGGGAACGGAGACCCAGTACTTC.

The V gene is TRBV27, the J gene TRBJ2-1; maybe TRBD2 (5 bases). Between the trimmed V and J ends, which lost 3 bases and 4 bases, there was a span of 7 bases. Germline assignment: CDR1 MNHEY and CDR2 SMNVEV (reference sequence). The CDR3 extends over 13 amino acids. In DNA form, the CDR3 reads TGTGCCAGCAGTTTTCAGCGGTACAATGAGCAGTTCTTC. Translating gives CASSFQRYNEQFF.

This clone was found a few times. The chain couples TRBV6-6 to TRBJ2-1; 11 bases are shared with TRBD2. Trimming took 5 bases from V and 9 from J; bases not matched to a gene: 18. The CDR3 sequence is 18 residues long. CDR1 and CDR2 from the germline V gene are MNHNY and SVGAGI (reference sequence). CDR3 amino acids: CASSLISAIAGGSGEQFF. CDR3 DNA sequence: TGTGCCAGCAGTCTAATCAGTGCTATAGCGGGAGGGTCGGGTGAGCAGTTCTTC.

This clone was observed once. CDR3 coding DNA: TGTGCCAGTAGTATAGCAGGAGGGGGCGCTACTGAAGCTTTCTTT. This sequence encodes CASSIAGGGATEAFF. The chain carries TRBV19 and TRBJ1-1; TRBD1 matches 7 bases. The CDR3 has 15 residues. Germline-derived CDR1 and CDR2 are LNHDA and SQIVND (reference sequence). Losses at the gene ends were 1 base for V and 5 bases for J; bases not matched to a gene: 7.

The chain links TRBV27 to TRBJ2-7; D is ambiguous. This CDR3 has 13 amino acids. V lost 2 bases and J 2 bases, leaving 7 bases between the germline ends. Germline loops: CDR1 MNHEY, CDR2 SMNVEV (reference sequence). The CDR3 sequence is CASSLGVAYEQYF. In DNA form, the CDR3 reads TGTGCCAGCAGTTTAGGTGTGGCCTACGAGCAGTACTTC.

The chain combines TRBV5-4 with TRBJ1-2, with D tentatively TRBD1 (5 bases). The CDR3 spans 13 residues. The V end was cut by 2 bases, the J end by 3 bases, with 8 bases between. The germline V gene encodes CDR1 SGHNT and CDR2 YYREEE (reference sequence). In nucleotides, the CDR3 is TGTGCCAGCAGCTTCCTGACAGACTATGGCTACACCTTC. This gives the protein CASSFLTDYGYTF.

The chain has TRBV12-5 and TRBJ2-7; D is possibly TRBD1 (5 bases). V dropped 3 bases and J dropped 4 bases, with 19 bases sitting between them. CDR3 length: 16 residues. CDR1 and CDR2 from the germline V gene are LGHNT and FRNRAP. The CDR3 DNA is TGTGCTAGTGGTTTCAAAAGGGGAACGATACCTTACGAGCAGTACTTC. This encodes CASGFKRGTIPYEQYF.

The genes are TRBV11-2 and TRBJ2-7, with 8 positions matching TRBD2. Germline CDR1 SGHAT, CDR2 FQNNGV. The CDR3 is made up of 15 amino acids. The trim removed 4 bases at V and 2 bases at J, leaving 7 bases unmatched. The CDR3 DNA sequence: TGTGCCAGCAGCTACACTAGCGGATCGACCTACGAGCAGTACTTC. It specifies CASSYTSGSTYEQYF.

The rearrangement uses TRBV13 and TRBJ2-6; D gene uncertain. The germline V and J ends were trimmed by 0 bases and 0 bases, with 9 bases remaining between them. The CDR3 is 17 residues long. The V gene's germline CDR1 is PRHDT and CDR2 FYEKMQ (reference sequence). DNA of the CDR3: TGTGCCAGCAGCTTAGGCATAGGAAGCTCTGGGGCCAACGTCCTGACTTTC. Translation gives CASSLGIGSSGANVLTF.

This rearrangement joins TRBV5-5 to TRBJ2-7, with D possibly matching TRBD2 (6 bases). V lost 7 bases to trimming and J lost 0 bases, with 14 bases between them. The germline V gene encodes CDR1 SGHKS and CDR2 YYEKEE (reference sequence). This CDR3 has 14 amino acids. CDR3 nucleotides: TGTGCCAGCGTCTTCGGGAGCTTCTCCTACGAGCAGTACTTC. It encodes CASVFGSFSYEQYF.

The V gene is TRBV7-6, the J gene TRBJ1-1, with D uncertain. The CDR3 is 13 residues long. Looked up from germline, CDR1 is SGHVS and CDR2 is FNYEAQ. Trimming stripped 2 bases from V and 2 bases from J, with 6 bases between. The CDR3 protein is CASSLRGNTEAFF. CDR3 sequence (DNA): TGTGCCAGCAGCTTACGAGGAAACACTGAAGCTTTCTTT. Complete variable domain (other parts from reference TRBV7-6 and TRBJ1-1): GAGVSQSPRYKVTKRGQDVALRCDPISGHVSLYWYRQALGQGPEFLTYFNYEAQQDKSGLPNDRFSAERPEGSISTLTIQRTEQRDSAMYRCASSLRGNTEAFFGQGTRLTVV.

V is TRBV2 and J is TRBJ2-1; 12 nucleotides align to TRBD2. The CDR3 sequence is 15 residues long. V lost 6 bases to trimming and J lost 7 bases; unmatched junction nucleotides: 7. The germline V gene has CDR1 SNHLY and CDR2 FYNNEI. The CDR3 DNA is TGTGCCAGCAGCAGACTAGCGGGAGTAGTGAATGAGCAGTTCTTC. The encoded protein is CASSRLAGVVNEQFF. The variable domain in full, completed from reference TRBV2 and TRBJ2-1, reads EPEVTQTPSHQVTQMGQEVILRCVPISNHLYFYWYRQILGQKVEFLVSFYNNEISEKSEIFDDQFSVERPDGSNFTLKIRSTKLEDSAMYFCASSRLAGVVNEQFFGPGTRLTVL.